The entry below gives a single T cell receptor (beta chain) sequence along with its context. No antigen is known for it. V gave up 5 bases and J gave up 5 bases, with 9 bases separating them. The CDR3 is 12 residues long. The germline V gene has CDR1 MNHEY and CDR2 SVGAGI. Full-length variable regions came from constant-region reverse primers plus semi-nested Nested Universal Primer A PCR. TCRdb called the 5' RACE reads again in MiXCR, with one record for every CDR3 protein. This table has roughly 8,100 distinct CDR3 sequences, approximately 52% appearing once. General study findings and limits: In terms of TCR gene usage, tumor memory CD4+ T cells clustered together with blood and lymph node memory CD4+ cells, as well as with lymph node naive CD4+ cells.

This clonotype was obtained from a female donor with breast cancer. The chain links TRBV6-5 to TRBJ1-2, with D unclear. The sequencing input was memory CD4+ T cells sorted from a lymph node. The subset denotes: memory CD4+ T cells, CD4+CD45RO+CD25-. The CDR3 bases are TGTGCCAGCAGTAGTGAGGATTATGGCTACACCTTC. It yields the protein CASSSEDYGYTF.